This TCR beta chain was sequenced in a study of cytomegalovirus exposure and HLA in healthy donors. Sequencing used immunoSEQ multiplex PCR; TCRdb keeps in-frame clones, though not all of them. The table has 250,000 to 400,000 clones, approximately 85% seen once. The TCR was taken from a man under 40 in good health and CMV-seronegative. Specimen: PBMCs.

The CDR3 DNA sequence: TGTGCCAGCAGCCCCCTAGCGGGCTTCCACCCGAACACCGGGGAGCTGTTTTTT. Its protein product is CASSPLAGFHPNTGELFF. The chain is built from TRBV7-9 and TRBJ2-2, with TRBD2 matching over 8 bases. The CDR3 is 18 residues long. CDR1 is SEHNR, CDR2 FQNEAQ, per germline (reference sequence). The trim removed 5 bases at V and 0 bases at J, leaving 11 bases unmatched.